The 19 T cell receptor beta chains below come from one sample, sequenced in a study of tumor-infiltrating lymphocytes in primary liver carcinoma (dated by TCRdb to about 2017). The data were produced on an Illumina HiSeq 2500. TCRbeta-specific cDNA was reverse-transcribed from approximately 460 ng total RNA using a constant-region primer and ProtoScript II reverse transcriptase. Construction of the TCRbeta libraries relied on three nested rounds of multiplex PCR, following a slightly modified ARM-PCR procedure. The first two PCR rounds used multiplex TRBV1-TRBV30 forward primers with a Cbeta reverse primer, each for roughly 11 cycles. TCRdb passed the public sequencing reads through fastp at Q25 and MiXCR, retaining productive beta sequences. Every entry covers one CDR3 protein and lists the most common genes and DNA from its rows. The table for this sample lists 55,000 to 65,000 distinct CDR3 sequences; approximately 70% of them were counted only once. Jointly, the top ten make up approximately 50% of the sample.

Total RNA and DNA were co-extracted from around 20-30 mg of bulk tissue with the AllPrep DNA/RNA mini kit, without cell sorting. The specimen was liver tumor tissue from sampling region 2. What this sample's cell subset or site label stands for: tumor region T2, inferior pole. The source of these receptors is a man in his forties or fifties with primary liver carcinoma and hepatitis B virus infection.

For this clonotype: One end of the junction varies from germline; a read error may be responsible. CDR3 sequence: CANSFAGLNTGELFF. The CDR3 DNA sequence: TGTGCCAACAGCTTTGCGGGATTGAACACCGGGGAGCTTTTTTTT. The chain is built from TRBV11-2 and TRBJ2-2; weak D call: TRBD2 (6 bases). From germline, CDR1 is SGHAT and CDR2 FQNNGV. The CDR3 runs 15 residues.

This clonotype came up once. Here the CDR3 omits its conserved ending phenylalanine or tryptophan, so a read error is the likely source. V gene TRBV12-3 or TRBV12-4 combines with J gene TRBJ2-5, with D unclear. The CDR3 consists of 13 residues. Deletions cut 3 bases from V and 3 bases from J, with 8 bases between. The CDR3 sequence is CASSLRSEETQYY. The CDR3 DNA follows: TGTGCCAGCAGTTTGAGATCAGAAGAGACCCAGTACTAC.

In regard to this clonotype: The junction departs from the called germline gene at one end, perhaps through a read error. The chain combines TRBV4-3 with TRBJ2-4; TRBD2 might be the D (5 bases). Germline lookup yields CDR1 LGHNA and CDR2 YSLEER. This CDR3 is built from 16 residues. Written as DNA, the CDR3 is TGCACCAGCAGCCAAAATGGCAGCCTAGCCAAAAACATTCAGCACTTC. It yields the protein CTSSQNGSLAKNIQHF.

In its sample, this clonotype was seen once. Possible read error: a much larger clone is one base away. The CDR3 DNA follows: TGCGCCAGCAGCGGGACGGGCGCAAACACCGGGGAGATGTTTTTT. This encodes CASSGTGANTGEMFF. The chain uses TRBV5-1 and TRBJ2-2; D is tentatively TRBD1 or TRBD2 (5 bases each). Germline loops: CDR1 SGHRS, CDR2 YFSETQ. The CDR3 length is 15 residues.

This clonotype was observed at least ten times. CDR3 amino acids: CANSQGQSEQYF. The CDR3 DNA is TGTGCCAACAGTCAGGGACAGAGCGAGCAGTACTTC. The chain joins TRBV7-9 to TRBJ2-7; 7 bases match TRBD1. Germline V gives CDR1 SEHNR, CDR2 FQNEAQ (reference sequence). CDR3 size: 12 residues. The V segment lost 10 bases and the J segment 6 bases; nucleotides outside the gene matches: 9.

The rearrangement joins TRBV10-3 to TRBJ1-1; possible D gene TRBD1, 6 bases. Germline V gene data show CDR1 as ENHRY and CDR2 as SYGVKD. CDR3 length: 14 residues. With 4 bases removed from V and 6 bases from J, the gap between germline ends came to 15 bases. CDR3 loop: CAISGQGLNAEAFF. CDR3 DNA: TGTGCCATCAGTGGGCAGGGGTTAAACGCTGAAGCTTTCTTT.

In this sample, this clonotype turned up many times. V usage is TRBV5-1 and J usage is TRBJ2-1; perhaps TRBD2 as D (6 bases). The germline V gene encodes CDR1 SGHRS and CDR2 YFSETQ. The CDR3 has 12 amino acids. V was trimmed by 2 bases and J by 8 bases, leaving 8 bases between them. Here the CDR3 DNA reads TGCGCCAGCAGCTTAGCGGGCGATGAGCAGTTCTTC. It yields the protein CASSLAGDEQFF.

As concerns this clonotype: Its ends do not fully match the called genes, so a read error is possible. This chain uses TRBV25-1 with TRBJ1-3, with D possibly being TRBD1 (6 bases). Germline V gene sequence: CDR1 MGHDK, CDR2 SYGVNS. CDR3 length: 15 residues. Here the CDR3 reads CASRPTGKSGNIIYF. CDR3 DNA sequence: TGTGCCAGCAGGCCTACAGGGAAATCTGGAAACATCATATATTTT.

V gene TRBV29-1 combines with J gene TRBJ2-7; 9 nucleotides align to TRBD1. Germline CDR1 is SQVTM and CDR2 is ANQGSEA. J lost 5 bases, V lost 6 bases, and 11 bases had no gene match. The CDR3 contains 14 residues. CDR3 DNA sequence: TGCAGCGTACAAGTTACAGGGGGCGAGGACGAGCAGTACTTC. As protein: CSVQVTGGEDEQYF.

For this clonotype: The CDR3 ends on some other residue instead of the conserved phenylalanine or tryptophan, so this is likely a read error. The gene calls are TRBV4-3 and TRBJ2-7, with TRBD2 as a possible D gene (5 bases). This CDR3 has 15 amino acids. Germline V gene sequence: CDR1 LGHNA, CDR2 YSLEER. In DNA form, the CDR3 reads TGCACCAGCAGCCAAGAACCTGGCGGAGGATACGAGCAGTACTCC. This codes for CTSSQEPGGGYEQYS.

This clonotype was detected only once. The chain has TRBV29-1 and TRBJ2-1, with 7 positions matching TRBD2. CDR1 is SQVTM, CDR2 ANQGSEA, per germline. The CDR3 spans 16 residues. V lost 3 bases, J lost 15 bases, and 23 bases stayed unmatched. This CDR3 is CSVEGGRGSSYNELFF. The CDR3 DNA reads TGCAGCGTTGAGGGGGGGAGGGGTAGCTCCTACAATGAACTGTTCTTC.

V gene TRBV6-2 or TRBV6-3 combines with J gene TRBJ2-5; 11 bases align to TRBD2. CDR1 is MNHEY and CDR2 is SVGEGT in the germline V gene. This CDR3 is built from 17 residues. V was pared by 2 bases and J by 2 bases, with 7 bases of the junction left unmatched. The CDR3 DNA follows: TGTGCCAGCAGTTACGCTAAGACTAGCGGGATACAAGAGACCCAGTACTTC. As protein: CASSYAKTSGIQETQYF.

Of note for this clonotype: The final CDR3 position lacks the conserved phenylalanine or tryptophan, pointing to a likely read error. The chain couples TRBV4-2 to TRBJ1-3; D gene ambiguous. Trimming removed 0 bases from V and 6 bases from J, with 15 bases in between. Germline assignment: CDR1 LGHNA and CDR2 YNFKEQ. The CDR3 has 16 amino acids. The CDR3 loop reads CASSQDVGLAENTIYS. The CDR3 DNA follows: TGTGCCAGCAGCCAAGATGTAGGCCTCGCTGAAAACACCATATATTCT.

The J gene is TRBJ2-1, the V gene TRBV29-1; D may be TRBD1 (6 bases). V lost 8 bases to trimming and J lost 7 bases, with 15 bases between them. Germline values: CDR1 SQVTM, CDR2 ANQGSEA. This CDR3 has 12 amino acids. Here the CDR3 DNA reads TGCAGCCTTATACAGGGTGGGAATGAGCAGTTCTTC. Translating gives CSLIQGGNEQFF.

The chain couples TRBV5-6 to TRBJ2-3; D is perhaps TRBD2 (5 bases). This CDR3 region has 14 residues. Trimming took off 4 bases at V and 2 bases at J, with 11 bases between the two ends. Looked up from germline, CDR1 is SGHDT and CDR2 is YYEEEE. In DNA form, the CDR3 reads TGTGCCAGCAGCCGGGGAAGGCTCACAGATACGCAGTATTTT. As protein: CASSRGRLTDTQYF.

The chain carries TRBV29-1 and TRBJ2-5, with D perhaps assigned TRBD1 or TRBD2 (5 bases each). The CDR3 contains 13 residues. Germline lookup yields CDR1 SQVTM and CDR2 ANQGSEA. The CDR3 coding sequence is TGCGGTGTCCACACTGGGACGGACGAACCCCAGTACTTC. Translation gives CGVHTGTDEPQYF. Supplemented by reference TRBV29-1 and TRBJ2-5, the full variable domain reads SAVISQKPSRDICQRGTSLTIQCQVDSQVTMMFWYRQQPGQSLTLIATANQGSEATYESGFVIDKFPISRPNLTFSTLTVSNMSPEDSSIYLCGVHTGTDEPQYFGPGTRLLVL.

This clonotype was recorded only once. One junction end disagrees with the germline gene, perhaps due to a read error. The chain is built from TRBV5-6 and TRBJ2-5; 8 bases match TRBD2. The length of the CDR3 is 14 residues. Germline V lookup: CDR1 SGHDT, CDR2 YYEEEE. The CDR3 coding sequence is TGTGCCAACAGCTTGTCGGGAGGGCAAGAGACCCAGTACTTC. Translated: CANSLSGGQETQYF.

The chain has TRBV10-3 and TRBJ1-3; D remains ambiguous. Germline V lookup: CDR1 ENHRY, CDR2 SYGVKD. The CDR3 sequence is 15 residues long. With 9 bases removed from V and 6 bases from J, the gap between germline ends came to 21 bases. The CDR3 nucleotides are TGTGCCATTGGTGTATCTTTGGCCAGCGTAAACACCATATATTTT. This codes for CAIGVSLASVNTIYF.

Of note for this clonotype: At one end, the junction sequence differs from germline, possibly due to a read error. The gene calls are TRBV4-1 and TRBJ2-1; D call uncertain. The CDR3 spans 12 residues. Germline CDR1 and CDR2: MGHRA and YSYEKL. CDR3: CVSSQESNEQFF. CDR3 sequence (DNA): TGCGTCAGCAGTCAAGAATCCAATGAGCAGTTCTTC.